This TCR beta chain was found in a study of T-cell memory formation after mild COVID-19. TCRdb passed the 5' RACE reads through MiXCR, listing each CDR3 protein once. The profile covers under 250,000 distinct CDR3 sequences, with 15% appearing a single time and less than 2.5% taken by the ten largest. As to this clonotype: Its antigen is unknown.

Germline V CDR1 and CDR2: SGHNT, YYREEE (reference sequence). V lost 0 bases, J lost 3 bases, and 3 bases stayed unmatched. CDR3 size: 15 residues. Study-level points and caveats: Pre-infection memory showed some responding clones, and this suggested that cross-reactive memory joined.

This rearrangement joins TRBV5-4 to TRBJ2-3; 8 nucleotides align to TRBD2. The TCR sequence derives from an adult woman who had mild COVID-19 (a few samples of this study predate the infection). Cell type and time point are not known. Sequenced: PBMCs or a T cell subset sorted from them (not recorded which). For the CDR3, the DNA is TGTGCCAGCAGCTTGGCCGGGAGGGTAACAGATACGCAGTATTTT. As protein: CASSLAGRVTDTQYF.